These 2 T cell receptor beta chains share one sample of origin, sequenced in a study of response to subunit inactivated influenza vaccine. A single record per CDR3 protein comes from TCRdb applying MiXCR to the RT-PCR reads. Here the sample spans 650,000 to 800,000 distinct CDR3 sequences, less than 20% being singletons. This material consisted of PBMCs from blood, taken approximately 5 days after vaccination. These receptors were collected from a man in his fifties or sixties who received an inactivated influenza vaccine.

This chain connects TRBV2 to TRBJ1-2, with TRBD1 identical over 8 bases. The CDR3 consists of 13 residues. The germline CDR1 and CDR2 sequences are SNHLY and FYNNEI. V lost 3 bases and J lost 8; bases outside the gene matches: 5. DNA of the CDR3: TGTGCCAGCAGTGACGGACAGGGCTACGGCTACACCTTC. It is translated as CASSDGQGYGYTF.

The gene calls are TRBV12-3 or TRBV12-4 and TRBJ2-5, with D tentatively TRBD2 (6 bases). The CDR3 extends over 16 amino acids. The V end was cut by 6 bases, the J end by 0 bases, with 17 bases between. The CDR3 DNA reads TGTGCCAGCAGCCCCACGGGGGTCCGGTACCAAGAGACCCAGTACTTC. Translation gives CASSPTGVRYQETQYF.